This TCR beta chain is from a study of beta chain features in type 1 diabetes. General study results and limits: Sequencing used cDNA, and cells with high TCR expression could therefore be over-represented. Among patients, naive, central memory and Treg TCRB repertoires appeared more similar than among healthy donors.

Expressed TCRB transcripts were sequenced after all isolated RNA was converted to cDNA. Generated by immunoSEQ multiplex PCR, the TCRdb table keeps only in-frame clones and is missing some. The table includes some 500,000 clones, over 10% detected once. Comments on this clone: The antigen is undetermined.

Sorting with CD45RO/CCR7/CD25/CD127/CD95/CD27 yielded naive, central memory, regulatory and stem-like memory CD4+ cells. The receptor was isolated from a woman between 18 and 30 years old in good health. The sequencing sample was made of naive CD4+ T cells from blood.

CDR3 region: CASTDLLSGNADTQYF. In nucleotides, the CDR3 is TGTGCCAGCACCGACCTACTCAGCGGGAACGCAGATACGCAGTATTTT. The V gene is TRBV13, the J gene TRBJ2-3, with 7 bases identical to TRBD2. Trimming took 7 bases from V and 4 from J; bases not matched to a gene: 14. This CDR3 region has 16 residues. The germline gives CDR1 PRHDT, CDR2 FYEKMQ (reference sequence).